This T cell receptor beta chain stems from a study of beta chain features in type 1 diabetes. The entirety of the isolated RNA underwent reverse transcription, so expressed TCRB transcripts were sequenced. Read counts averaged approximately 3.6 million for samples of naive, central memory and regulatory T cells. Measured with immunoSEQ multiplex PCR; TCRdb has only the in-frame clones, and not every one. The sample has about 240,000 clones; about 30% are singletons. Germline V gene lookup returns CDR1 SQVTM and CDR2 ANQGSEA. V gave up 7 bases and J gave up 0 bases; unmatched junction bases: 5. This CDR3 comprises 13 residues. The table lists this clone with a few counts. The antigen remains unidentified. General study results and limits: Shortening of TCRB CDR3s, moderate but significant, appeared in all four CD4+ subsets of Type 1 diabetes patients.

One heparinised draw, averaging roughly 110 mL, was taken per donor. Without exception, sorted populations had purity beyond 95%. Sequences were obtained from central memory CD4+ T cells from blood. The TCR sequence derives from a man aged 30 to 45 in good health. V and J are TRBV29-1 and TRBJ1-1; TRBD1 aligns across 7 bases. Written as DNA, the CDR3 is TGCAGCGGGGTCACAGGGGTGAACACTGAAGCTTTCTTT. Its protein is CSGVTGVNTEAFF.